One sample yielded the 29 T cell receptor beta chains listed below, sequenced in a study of T cells in Graves' hyperthyroidism and ophthalmopathy. There were TCR beta CDR3 regions amplified from RNA transcripts. The TCR CDR3 was amplified in a first-round RT-PCR using the HTBI primer set. In TCRdb, the multiplex PCR reads were re-called with MiXCR into one record per CDR3 protein. Of approximately 720,000 distinct CDR3 sequences in the sample, approximately 18% were seen once. Sequenced sample: blood. All receptors come from a woman aged 45 to 65 with Graves' hyperthyroidism that later progressed to Graves' ophthalmopathy.

Turning to this clonotype: This could be a read error, since a much larger clone is one nucleotide away. The chain employs TRBV11-2 and TRBJ1-1; the D is unclear. Trimming took off 3 bases at V and 8 bases at J, with 10 bases between the two ends. Germline CDR1 and CDR2: SGHAT and FQNNGV. This CDR3 contains 12 residues. As DNA, the CDR3 is TGTGCCAGCAGCTTCAGACCTGGGGAAGCTTTCTTT. Translated, it gives CASSFRPGEAFF.

The chain recombines TRBV5-6 with TRBJ1-2, with 9 nucleotides matching TRBD1. With V trimmed by 0 bases and J by 4 bases, 13 bases remained unmatched. The CDR3 is made up of 18 amino acids. The germline CDR1 and CDR2 sequences are SGHDT and YYEEEE. The CDR3 nucleotides are TGTGCCAGCAGCTTGGATTGGACAGGGGACGACCATGGCTATGGCTACACCTTC. Translating gives CASSLDWTGDDHGYGYTF.

A few counts support this clonotype. The J gene is TRBJ2-1, the V gene TRBV6-9; 10 positions agree with TRBD1. There are 15 residues in the CDR3. Germline V lookup: CDR1 MNHGY, CDR2 SVAAGI. The J segment lost 6 bases and the V segment lost 2 bases, leaving 4 bases of the junction unmatched. In DNA form, the CDR3 reads TGTGCCAGCAGTTATGGGACAGGGGACCCCAATGAGCAGTTCTTC. Residues: CASSYGTGDPNEQFF.

CDR3 DNA: TGTGCCAGCAGCCACGGACAGGGTTGGGGGGAAAAACTGTTTTTT. Translating it yields CASSHGQGWGEKLFF. The gene calls are TRBV3-1 and TRBJ1-4, with 8 bases aligning to TRBD1. Unmatched junction bases numbered 8, after V lost 3 bases and J lost 8 bases. This CDR3 has 15 amino acids. Germline V gene data show CDR1 as LGHDT and CDR2 as YNNKEL (reference sequence).

The V and J genes are TRBV20-1 and TRBJ1-5; D unclear. Germline CDR1 and CDR2: DFQATT and SNEGSKA (reference sequence). Trimming removed 7 bases at V and 7 bases at J, with 14 bases between. There are 12 residues in the CDR3. The CDR3 coding sequence is TGCAGTGGTGCCGACCACGGGCAGCCCCAGCATTTT. It translates to CSGADHGQPQHF.

The chain is built from TRBV6-4 and TRBJ1-2; D perhaps matches TRBD1 (5 bases). Germline-derived CDR1 and CDR2 are MRHNA and SNTAGT. Trimming removed 6 bases at V and 8 bases at J, with 16 bases between. The CDR3 sequence is 13 residues long. The CDR3 DNA sequence: TGTGCCAGCAGAGCCTCAGGCGGGGGGGGCTACACCTTC. Residues: CASRASGGGGYTF.

At least ten counts were recorded for this clonotype. This rearrangement joins TRBV6-1 to TRBJ1-2; 7 bases align to TRBD1. Germline CDR1 and CDR2: MNHNS and SASEGT. CDR3 length: 15 amino acids. After removal of 1 base from V and 1 base from J, the junction contained 3 bases not matched to a gene. CDR3 sequence reads: CASSEGQGGNYGYTF. The CDR3 region has the DNA TGTGCCAGCAGTGAAGGACAGGGCGGTAACTATGGCTACACCTTC.

The CDR3 DNA sequence: TGTGCCACCAGTGATAGTCGGGGGATCCTCAATGAGCAGTTCTTC. This gives the protein CATSDSRGILNEQFF. V and J are TRBV24-1 and TRBJ2-1; D perhaps matches TRBD2 (6 bases). Trimming removed 3 bases from V and 6 bases from J, with 14 bases in between. CDR3 length: 15 amino acids. Looked up from germline, CDR1 is KGHDR and CDR2 is SFDVKD.

This clonotype was detected ten times or more. The rearrangement uses TRBV3-1 and TRBJ2-1, with 7 bases that match TRBD1. The germline gives CDR1 LGHDT, CDR2 YNNKEL (reference sequence). This CDR3 is built from 13 residues. The V gene end was trimmed by 6 bases and the J gene end by 9 bases; junction bases not matched to a gene: 8. CDR3 amino acids: CASSHGRGSEQFF. DNA of the CDR3: TGTGCCAGCAGTCACGGCAGGGGGAGTGAGCAGTTCTTC.

This clonotype occurred many times. The rearrangement joins TRBV10-2 to TRBJ1-1; D uncertain. The CDR3 covers 13 residues. The germline V gene encodes CDR1 WSHSY and CDR2 SAAADI. Trimming cost V 1 base and J 0 bases, with 3 bases left between them. The CDR3: CASSEYLNTEAFF. Written as DNA, the CDR3 is TGCGCCAGCAGTGAGTACCTGAACACTGAAGCTTTCTTT.

The chain uses TRBV6-1 and TRBJ2-1; 11 bases agree with TRBD1. V lost 5 bases to trimming and J lost 8 bases; unmatched junction nucleotides: 8. The V gene's germline CDR1 is MNHNS and CDR2 SASEGT. The CDR3 is 15 residues long. CDR3 nucleotides: TGTGCCAGCAGTCGTCGGACAGGGGGCTGGGATGAGCAGTTCTTC. It translates to CASSRRTGGWDEQFF.

This clonotype has more than one count but fewer than ten. The chain employs TRBV29-1 and TRBJ2-3, with D possibly TRBD2 on 6 matching bases. The germline V gene encodes CDR1 SQVTM and CDR2 ANQGSEA. V was shortened by 4 bases and J by 6 bases, with 14 bases between the two germline ends. The CDR3 is made up of 13 amino acids. For the CDR3, the DNA is TGCAGCGTTGTGCTAGGAGGGAGGGATACGCAGTATTTT. This codes for CSVVLGGRDTQYF.

There are many counts of this clonotype. The chain carries TRBV5-8 and TRBJ2-7, with no clear D. V dropped 1 base and J dropped 1 base, with 9 bases sitting between them. The CDR3 loop spans 14 amino acids. Germline V gives CDR1 SGHTS, CDR2 YDEGEE. The CDR3 loop is CASSLIGSSYEQYF. The CDR3 DNA is TGTGCCAGCAGCTTGATAGGCAGTTCCTACGAGCAGTACTTC.

V gene TRBV7-9 combines with J gene TRBJ1-2, with 7 bases matching TRBD1. Germline V gene lookup returns CDR1 SEHNR and CDR2 FQNEAQ (reference sequence). CDR3 length: 15 amino acids. Trimming took 5 bases from V and 2 from J; bases not matched to a gene: 8. CDR3 sequence: CASSTLPGQNYGYTF. The CDR3 bases are TGTGCCAGCAGCACCTTGCCGGGACAGAACTATGGCTACACCTTC. The full variable domain, in which reference TRBV7-9 and TRBJ1-2 provide the parts outside the CDR3, is DTGVSQNPRHKITKRGQNVTFRCDPISEHNRLYWYRQTLGQGPEFLTYFQNEAQLEKSRLLSDRFSAERPKGSFSTLEIQRTEQGDSAMYLCASSTLPGQNYGYTFGSGTRLTVV.

This clonotype was seen more than once but under ten times. The chain joins TRBV9 to TRBJ2-7; D is perhaps TRBD1 (5 bases). Germline V gene lookup returns CDR1 SGDLS and CDR2 YYNGEE. The CDR3 has 16 amino acids. The V end was cut by 6 bases, the J end by 2 bases, with 21 bases between. Written as DNA, the CDR3 is TGTGCCAGCACCGCCCCCCCCCGGCAGGGCCCCTACGAGCAGTACTTC. Protein product: CASTAPPRQGPYEQYF. Complete variable domain (other parts from reference TRBV9 and TRBJ2-7): DSGVTQTPKHLITATGQRVTLRCSPRSGDLSVYWYQQSLDQGLQFLIQYYNGEERAKGNILERFSAQQFPDLHSELNLSSLELGDSALYFCASTAPPRQGPYEQYFGPGTRLTVT.

This clonotype has only a few counts. The chain has TRBV20-1 and TRBJ1-3, with D unresolved. Germline V gives CDR1 DFQATT, CDR2 SNEGSKA (reference sequence). Trimming removed 1 base at V and 6 bases at J, with 10 bases between. This CDR3 comprises 13 residues. CDR3 region: CSARAVNQNTIYF. The DNA for the CDR3 is TGCAGTGCTAGAGCCGTAAATCAAAACACCATATATTTT.

The chain combines TRBV6-4 with TRBJ2-7, with D uncertain. CDR1 is MRHNA and CDR2 is SNTAGT in the germline V gene. This CDR3 spans 14 amino acids. V was shortened by 6 bases and J by 3 bases, with 15 bases between the two germline ends. In nucleotides, the CDR3 is TGTGCCAGCAGCGCCGAGGTGTGGGACTACGAGCAGTACTTC. Amino acids: CASSAEVWDYEQYF.

This clonotype was counted a single time. This chain's CDR3 is CASSTGTSYIEQYF. CDR3 sequence (DNA): TGTGCCAGCAGCACCGGGACTAGCTATATCGAGCAGTACTTC. The chain uses TRBV5-4 and TRBJ2-7, with 9 positions matching TRBD2. Germline trimming cut 4 bases from V and 6 bases from J; bases unmatched to any gene: 8. This CDR3 comprises 14 residues. Germline V gene data show CDR1 as SGHNT and CDR2 as YYREEE (reference sequence).

The chain has TRBV12-3 or TRBV12-4 and TRBJ2-4, with 10 bases that match TRBD1. The junction had 6 bases not matched to a gene; V was cut back by 5 bases and J by 14 bases. This CDR3 has 12 amino acids. CDR3 in amino acids: CASSPGGTGEYF. DNA of the CDR3: TGTGCCAGCAGTCCAGGGGGGACAGGGGAGTACTTC.

The V and J genes are TRBV27 and TRBJ2-3, with D tentatively TRBD2 (6 bases). V was trimmed by 0 bases and J by 2 bases, leaving 9 bases between them. Per the germline V gene, CDR1 is MNHEY and CDR2 is SMNVEV (reference sequence). This CDR3 has 15 residues. Here the CDR3 DNA reads TGTGCCAGCAGTTTATCTAGCGGACACACAGATACGCAGTATTTT. Translating it yields CASSLSSGHTDTQYF.

Ten or more counts support this clonotype. The chain couples TRBV5-1 to TRBJ2-7; no definite D call. Germline CDR1 is SGHRS and CDR2 is YFSETQ. The CDR3 spans 12 residues. V lost 4 bases and J 1 base, leaving 6 bases between the germline ends. As DNA, the CDR3 is TGCGCCAGCAGCGCCGGGTCCTACGAGCAGTACTTC. It is translated as CASSAGSYEQYF.

This clonotype has at least ten counts. CDR3 DNA: TGCGCCAGCAGCTCGGAACGGAATGAAGCTTTCTTT. Amino acids: CASSSERNEAFF. J is TRBJ1-1 and V is TRBV5-1; D unresolved. This CDR3 region has 12 residues. Trimming cost V 3 bases and J 7 bases, with 10 bases left between them. Germline V gene sequence: CDR1 SGHRS, CDR2 YFSETQ.

This clonotype has ten or more counts. This chain joins TRBV5-1 and TRBJ2-3, with TRBD2 matching over 9 bases. V was clipped by 0 bases and J by 3 bases; unmatched bases: 5. Germline CDR1 and CDR2: SGHRS and YFSETQ. This CDR3 is 16 amino acids long. This CDR3 is CASSLDGGGETDTQYF. The CDR3 nucleotides read TGCGCCAGCAGCTTGGATGGCGGGGGGGAGACAGATACGCAGTATTTT.

This clonotype has just a few counts. The chain's CDR3 is CASSPEQTYEQYF. The CDR3 DNA reads as TGTGCCAGCTCACCGGAACAGACCTACGAGCAGTACTTC. This chain links TRBV18 with TRBJ2-7, with unresolved D. The CDR3 extends over 13 amino acids. Trimming left V 3 bases short and J 2 bases short, with 8 bases between. CDR1 and CDR2 (germline): KGHSH, LQKENI.

The rearrangement links TRBV4-1 to TRBJ2-7; perhaps TRBD1 as D (5 bases). CDR3 size: 15 residues. The V gene lost 4 bases and the J gene lost 0 bases, with 13 bases spanning the gap. Germline-derived CDR1 and CDR2 are MGHRA and YSYEKL. The CDR3 DNA is TGCGCCAGCAGCCGCAGAGACAGTTTCTCCTACGAGCAGTACTTC. Translating it yields CASSRRDSFSYEQYF.

This sequence joins TRBV4-1 and TRBJ1-5; D is ambiguous. This CDR3 region has 15 residues. The V gene's germline CDR1 is MGHRA and CDR2 YSYEKL. V was shortened by 0 bases and J by 7 bases, with 13 bases between the two germline ends. CDR3 sequence (DNA): TGCGCCAGCAGCCAAGATCGTTCGGCAGGACAGCCCCAGCATTTT. Translating it yields CASSQDRSAGQPQHF.

In its sample, this clonotype was seen many times. The chain uses TRBV7-9 and TRBJ1-1; perhaps TRBD1 as D (6 bases). V was clipped by 4 bases and J by 5 bases, with 17 bases between them. CDR3 size: 15 residues. Germline V gene lookup returns CDR1 SEHNR and CDR2 FQNEAQ (reference sequence). The CDR3 protein is CASSSVGWTVTEAFF. The CDR3 coding sequence is TGTGCCAGCAGCTCGGTGGGGTGGACAGTAACTGAAGCTTTCTTT.

This clonotype appeared many times. The chain combines TRBV30 with TRBJ2-1; 10 bases map to TRBD2. With 2 bases clipped from V and 4 bases from J, the junction kept 2 bases outside the gene matches. The CDR3 is made up of 14 amino acids. The V gene's germline CDR1 is GTSNPN and CDR2 SVGIG (reference sequence). The CDR3 nucleotides are TGTGCCTGGAGTAGCGGGAGGGGGTACAATGAGCAGTTCTTC. Translation gives CAWSSGRGYNEQFF.

The CDR3 sequence: CASSNRGIGNQPQHF. CDR3 bases: TGTGCCAGCAGTAACAGGGGAATAGGCAATCAGCCCCAGCATTTT. This chain uses TRBV12-3 or TRBV12-4 with TRBJ1-5; TRBD1 agrees at 7 bases. Trimming removed 5 bases from V and 2 bases from J; junction bases left unmatched: 6. The CDR3 spans 15 residues.